This T cell receptor (beta chain) was recovered during a study of CD8 T cells in ankylosing spondylitis. Whole-study results and caveats: Several highly homologous variants formed a TCR beta motif that appeared characteristic of ankylosing spondylitis blood. Researchers report that disease-linked clones proved CD8+ and relatively rare in peripheral blood. There was reportedly significant enrichment of clones that were disease-linked in matched ankylosing spondylitis synovial fluid.

As to this clonotype: Its antigen is undetermined.

Trimming removed 3 bases from V and 0 bases from J, with 14 bases in between. CDR3 size: 16 residues. TCRdb redid the calling of the 5' RACE reads with MiXCR, one entry per CDR3 protein. This sample yields approximately 500,000 distinct CDR3 sequences, of which approximately 11% are seen a single time; around 7% belongs to the top ten. The sequenced sample was blood, either unsorted or a sorted T cell fraction (not recorded which). This sequence joins TRBV12-3 or TRBV12-4 and TRBJ1-2; D is perhaps TRBD1 (5 bases). The receptor comes from a male donor with ankylosing spondylitis. CDR3 residues: CASSFWGGEANYGYTF. In nucleotides, the CDR3 is TGTGCCAGCAGTTTCTGGGGGGGTGAGGCTAACTATGGCTACACCTTC.